These 31 T cell receptor beta chains originate from one sample sequenced in a study of radiotherapy plus CTLA-4 blockade in lung cancer. Data came from immunoSEQ multiplex PCR; TCRdb stores just in-frame clones and leaves some out. The sample has some 15,000 clones; 80% to 90% are singletons. Sequenced here: peripheral blood, sampled from a patient treated with radiotherapy plus ipilimumab. The receptors come from a human donor with non-small cell lung cancer that progressed on radiotherapy plus ipilimumab. Some clones in this sample may be carry-over from other donors' samples.

V is TRBV6-5 and J is TRBJ2-5; 11 bases are a match to TRBD2. J lost 5 bases, V lost 5 bases, and 7 bases had no gene match. Germline values: CDR1 MNHEY, CDR2 SVGAGI. The CDR3 has 15 residues. DNA of the CDR3: TGTGCCAGCAGTGGGACTAGCGGAGGCGGGGAGACCCAGTACTTC. It specifies CASSGTSGGGETQYF.

The J gene is TRBJ2-3, the V gene TRBV30, with 7 bases matching TRBD1. The CDR3 sequence is 14 residues long. Trimming cost V 7 bases and J 3 bases; bases outside gene matches: 10. Germline V gene data show CDR1 as GTSNPN and CDR2 as SVGIG (reference sequence). CDR3 DNA sequence: TGTGCCTCAACCCCAGGGGGACGGACAGATACGCAGTATTTT. Translation: CASTPGGRTDTQYF.

The sample holds a few counts of this clone. The chain employs TRBV9 and TRBJ2-7; a possible D gene is TRBD2 (5 bases). Germline CDR1 SGDLS, CDR2 YYNGEE. The CDR3 consists of 14 residues. V shed 0 bases and J shed 3 bases, with 10 bases lying between them. The CDR3 is CASSVAGSHYEQYF. The CDR3 DNA is TGTGCCAGCAGCGTAGCTGGGAGCCACTACGAGCAGTACTTC.

The chain combines TRBV11-2 with TRBJ2-2, with TRBD2 as a possible D gene (6 bases). V lost 0 bases to trimming and J lost 6 bases, with 14 bases between them. Germline values: CDR1 SGHAT, CDR2 FQNNGV. The length of the CDR3 is 16 residues. CDR3 region: CASSLDSLGGSGELFF. CDR3 sequence (DNA): TGTGCCAGCAGCTTAGACTCTTTGGGGGGATCCGGGGAGCTGTTTTTT.

This rearrangement joins TRBV5-6 to TRBJ2-6, with D possibly matching TRBD1 (5 bases). Germline loops: CDR1 SGHDT, CDR2 YYEEEE. The CDR3 has 15 amino acids. The V and J ends lost 2 bases and 1 base respectively, with 7 bases between them. This chain's CDR3 is CASSLGVSGANVLTF. In nucleotides, the CDR3 is TGTGCCAGCAGCTTAGGGGTTTCTGGGGCCAACGTCCTGACTTTC.

This chain's CDR3 is CASSLEEGAAGWDTQYF. In DNA, the CDR3 is TGTGCCAGCAGCCTAGAGGAGGGGGCGGCCGGTTGGGATACGCAGTATTTT. The chain uses TRBV7-8 and TRBJ2-3, with D maybe TRBD1 (7 bases). Trimming left V 5 bases short and J 6 bases short, with 24 bases between. The germline V gene encodes CDR1 SGHVS and CDR2 FQNEAQ. CDR3 size: 17 residues. The whole variable domain, remainder taken from reference TRBV7-8 and TRBJ2-3, is GAGVSQSPRYKVAKRGQDVALRCDPISGHVSLFWYQQALGQGPEFLTYFQNEAQLDKSGLPSDRFFAERPEGSVSTLKIQRTQQEDSAVYLCASSLEEGAAGWDTQYFGPGTRLTVL.

The chain links TRBV29-1 to TRBJ2-3; D perhaps matches TRBD1 (6 bases). The germline V and J ends were trimmed by 2 bases and 9 bases, with 12 bases remaining between them. CDR1 SQVTM and CDR2 ANQGSEA come from the germline V gene. The CDR3 spans 12 residues. The CDR3 DNA reads as TGCAGCGTTGAACCACAGGGTGAGACGCAGTATTTT. It encodes CSVEPQGETQYF.

The V call is TRBV9, the J call TRBJ2-2; a weak D match, TRBD1 (5 bases). This CDR3 has 13 residues. Per germline, CDR1 SGDLS and CDR2 YYNGEE. V shed 4 bases and J shed 4 bases, with 8 bases lying between them. This CDR3 is CASSPQGTGELFF. Here the CDR3 DNA reads TGTGCCAGCAGCCCCCAGGGCACCGGGGAGCTGTTTTTT.

The rearrangement uses TRBV29-1 and TRBJ2-3; TRBD2 might be the D (5 bases). The CDR3 spans 13 residues. Germline CDR1 is SQVTM and CDR2 is ANQGSEA. Trimming shortened V by 5 bases and J by 0 bases, and 9 bases separated the two germline ends. CDR3 sequence reads: CSVSRESTDTQYF. CDR3 bases: TGCAGCGTTTCCCGGGAAAGCACAGATACGCAGTATTTT.

V gene TRBV6-1 combines with J gene TRBJ2-7; D is unclear. The CDR3 has 14 amino acids. Germline V CDR1 and CDR2: MNHNS, SASEGT. The V gene lost 2 bases and the J gene lost 3 bases, with 11 bases spanning the gap. As DNA, the CDR3 is TGTGCCAGCAGTGAACGAGACAAGCTCTACGAGCAGTACTTC. Protein product: CASSERDKLYEQYF.

The V call is TRBV18, the J call TRBJ2-7; 7 bases line up with TRBD2. Germline-derived CDR1 and CDR2 are KGHSH and LQKENI. Trimming at V came to 3 bases and at J to 4 bases, leaving 9 bases not matched to a gene. CDR3 length equals 15 residues. This chain's CDR3 is CASSPGKAGSYEQYF. For the CDR3, the DNA is TGTGCCAGCTCACCGGGCAAAGCGGGGTCGTACGAGCAGTACTTC. The full variable domain, its missing parts supplied by reference TRBV18 and TRBJ2-7, is NAGVMQNPRHLVRRRGQEARLRCSPMKGHSHVYWYRQLPEEGLKFMVYLQKENIIDESGMPKERFSAEFPKEGPSILRIQQVVRGDSAAYFCASSPGKAGSYEQYFGPGTRLTVT.

The chain joins TRBV7-3 to TRBJ1-1; D may be TRBD1 (5 bases). The CDR3 sequence is 15 residues long. The V gene's germline CDR1 is SGHTA and CDR2 FQGTGA. V was cut by 5 bases and J by 4 bases, with 17 bases left in between. The CDR3 sequence is CASSEGGAEGTEAFF. The CDR3 DNA sequence: TGTGCCAGCAGCGAGGGAGGGGCTGAGGGCACTGAAGCTTTCTTT.

This clone showed up just a few times. The chain uses TRBV5-5 and TRBJ1-1; TRBD1 matches 7 bases. CDR1 is SGHKS and CDR2 is YYEKEE in the germline V gene (reference sequence). The V gene end was trimmed by 4 bases and the J gene end by 7 bases; junction bases not matched to a gene: 10. CDR3 length: 14 residues. In nucleotides, the CDR3 is TGTGCCAGCAGCCCGAGTGGACAGGCTCGTGAAGCTTTCTTT. Protein product: CASSPSGQAREAFF.

V usage is TRBV30 and J usage is TRBJ2-5; unclear D gene. Germline lookup yields CDR1 GTSNPN and CDR2 SVGIG (reference sequence). The CDR3 loop spans 15 amino acids. V gave up 1 base and J gave up 7 bases, with 19 bases separating them. The CDR3 nucleotides are TGTGCCTGGAGTGCCCTCACGCCGCGGTCGGGGACCCAGTACTTC. Translated, it gives CAWSALTPRSGTQYF.

This chain links TRBV9 with TRBJ2-1; 7 nucleotides match TRBD2. CDR1 is SGDLS, CDR2 YYNGEE, per germline. With 0 bases clipped from V and 9 bases from J, the junction kept 3 bases outside the gene matches. The CDR3 spans 13 residues. The CDR3 DNA reads TGTGCCAGCAGCGTAGGATGGGAGGGTGAGCAGTTCTTC. Encoded protein: CASSVGWEGEQFF.

This chain joins TRBV5-1 and TRBJ1-1; D is ambiguous. The CDR3 has 13 residues. CDR1 SGHRS and CDR2 YFSETQ come from the germline V gene. Trimming pared 4 bases from V and 8 bases from J, leaving 15 bases between. CDR3 sequence: CASSPSGRLEAFF. Here the CDR3 DNA reads TGCGCCAGCAGCCCCTCGGGGAGGTTAGAAGCTTTCTTT.

The chain employs TRBV19 and TRBJ2-3; 7 positions agree with TRBD2. CDR1 is LNHDA and CDR2 is SQIVND in the germline V gene (reference sequence). There are 15 residues in the CDR3. J was trimmed by 4 bases and V by 6 bases; bases with no gene match: 10. This CDR3 reads CASSSSGLGADTQYF. The CDR3 bases are TGTGCCAGTAGCAGTAGCGGGTTAGGAGCAGATACGCAGTATTTT.

In this sample, this clone turned up once. The chain is built from TRBV13 and TRBJ2-3; no reliable D call. Germline assignment: CDR1 PRHDT and CDR2 FYEKMQ (reference sequence). CDR3 length: 13 amino acids. With 6 bases removed from V and 8 bases from J, the gap between germline ends came to 15 bases. The CDR3 DNA reads as TGTGCCAGCAGTTCGAATCGCCCCAGTACGCAGTATTTT. It yields the protein CASSSNRPSTQYF.

The chain joins TRBV7-9 to TRBJ1-2, with a weak D call TRBD1 (6 bases). The CDR3 extends over 13 amino acids. V lost 1 base to trimming and J lost 8 bases, with 11 bases between them. Looked up from germline, CDR1 is SEHNR and CDR2 is FQNEAQ (reference sequence). The CDR3 region has the DNA TGTGCCAGCAGCTTAGAGGGGGGGCGAGGCTACACCTTC. It is translated as CASSLEGGRGYTF. The full variable domain, in which reference TRBV7-9 and TRBJ1-2 provide the parts outside the CDR3, is DTGVSQNPRHKITKRGQNVTFRCDPISEHNRLYWYRQTLGQGPEFLTYFQNEAQLEKSRLLSDRFSAERPKGSFSTLEIQRTEQGDSAMYLCASSLEGGRGYTFGSGTRLTVV.

The V call is TRBV5-1, the J call TRBJ2-2; 9 nucleotides align to TRBD1. Germline V gene lookup returns CDR1 SGHRS and CDR2 YFSETQ. This CDR3 spans 14 amino acids. Unmatched junction bases numbered 1, after V lost 5 bases and J lost 2 bases. The CDR3 nucleotides are TGCGCCAGCAGGGACAGGGGTAACACCGGGGAGCTGTTTTTT. Protein product: CASRDRGNTGELFF. Drawing the rest from reference TRBV5-1 and TRBJ2-2, the complete variable domain is KAGVTQTPRYLIKTRGQQVTLSCSPISGHRSVSWYQQTPGQGLQFLFEYFSETQRNKGNFPGRFSGRQFSNSRSEMNVSTLELGDSALYLCASRDRGNTGELFFGEGSRLTVL.

The chain uses TRBV5-4 and TRBJ1-1; 8 bases map to TRBD1. J lost 5 bases, V lost 4 bases, and 7 bases had no gene match. The CDR3 runs 14 residues. Looked up from germline, CDR1 is SGHNT and CDR2 is YYREEE (reference sequence). The CDR3 loop is CASSPDRVRTEAFF. As DNA, the CDR3 is TGTGCCAGCAGCCCGGACAGGGTTAGGACTGAAGCTTTCTTT. The full variable domain, completed using reference TRBV5-4 and TRBJ1-1, is ETGVTQSPTHLIKTRGQQVTLRCSSQSGHNTVSWYQQALGQGPQFIFQYYREEENGRGNFPPRFSGLQFPNYSSELNVNALELDDSALYLCASSPDRVRTEAFFGQGTRLTVV.

This chain connects TRBV7-2 to TRBJ2-7; the D gene is possibly TRBD2 (5 bases). The CDR3 is 16 amino acids. The germline gives CDR1 SGHTA, CDR2 FQGNSA. V lost 5 bases to trimming and J lost 4 bases, with 21 bases between them. CDR3 protein: CASSQPRASGTYEQYF. CDR3 coding DNA: TGTGCCAGCAGCCAACCACGAGCAAGCGGAACGTACGAGCAGTACTTC.

V is TRBV6-5 and J is TRBJ1-2; TRBD1 is a possible D gene (6 bases). The CDR3 loop spans 13 amino acids. V gave up 2 bases and J gave up 6 bases, with 10 bases separating them. Per the germline V gene, CDR1 is MNHEY and CDR2 is SVGAGI. The DNA for the CDR3 is TGTGCCAGCAGTTACCCGGGACATCATGGCTACACCTTC. It specifies CASSYPGHHGYTF.

The chain has TRBV5-1 and TRBJ1-2; possible D gene TRBD1, 5 bases. V gave up 5 bases and J gave up 1 base, with 12 bases separating them. CDR1 and CDR2 (germline): SGHRS, YFSETQ. The CDR3 loop spans 14 amino acids. This chain's CDR3 is CASSSEGNNYGYTF. Written as DNA, the CDR3 is TGCGCCAGCAGTTCGGAGGGGAATAACTATGGCTACACCTTC.

The rearrangement joins TRBV29-1 to TRBJ1-1, with D perhaps TRBD1 (5 bases). In germline, CDR1 is SQVTM, CDR2 ANQGSEA. Trimming left V 4 bases short and J 0 bases short, with 12 bases between. CDR3 length: 14 residues. CDR3 residues: CSVGAGRVNTEAFF. CDR3 nucleotide sequence: TGCAGCGTTGGGGCAGGGAGGGTGAACACTGAAGCTTTCTTT.

This clone appeared once. The V gene is TRBV30, the J gene TRBJ1-5; 8 nucleotides line up with TRBD1. Looked up from germline, CDR1 is GTSNPN and CDR2 is SVGIG (reference sequence). V was pared by 5 bases and J by 4 bases, with 7 bases of the junction left unmatched. CDR3 length: 14 residues. The CDR3 DNA sequence: TGTGCCTGGTCCCTAAGGACAGGGAATCAGCCCCAGCATTTT. Its translation is CAWSLRTGNQPQHF.

The chain joins TRBV7-8 to TRBJ1-2; 8 nucleotides align to TRBD1. Trimming cost V 5 bases and J 3 bases; bases outside gene matches: 2. This CDR3 has 13 residues. Germline CDR1 SGHVS, CDR2 FQNEAQ. The CDR3 region has the DNA TGTGCCAGCAGCCCGACAGGGGACTATGGCTACACCTTC. Translation gives CASSPTGDYGYTF.

This chain connects TRBV10-2 to TRBJ2-3; maybe TRBD1 (6 bases). CDR3 size: 14 residues. Germline V gene sequence: CDR1 WSHSY, CDR2 SAAADI. Trimming pared 7 bases from V and 1 base from J, leaving 12 bases between. CDR3 DNA sequence: TGCGCCAGCACCAACAGGGTGGGCACAGATACGCAGTATTTT. Translation: CASTNRVGTDTQYF.

This rearrangement joins TRBV9 to TRBJ2-3; 8 bases match TRBD2. The junction had 8 bases not matched to a gene; V was cut back by 0 bases and J by 2 bases. This CDR3 region has 17 residues. Germline assignment: CDR1 SGDLS and CDR2 YYNGEE. The CDR3 protein is CASSVAGGNSLTDTQYF. DNA for the CDR3: TGTGCCAGCAGCGTAGCGGGGGGGAACTCCCTCACAGATACGCAGTATTTT.

V gene TRBV10-1 combines with J gene TRBJ1-2; 9 bases are a match to TRBD1. The CDR3 runs 15 residues. The V segment lost 5 bases and the J segment 4 bases; nucleotides outside the gene matches: 8. Germline values: CDR1 WNHNN, CDR2 SYGVQD (reference sequence). The CDR3 sequence: CASSRTGEKGYGYTF. In nucleotides, the CDR3 is TGCGCCAGCAGTAGGACAGGGGAAAAAGGCTATGGCTACACCTTC.

This clone came up once. This rearrangement joins TRBV6-1 to TRBJ1-5; D gene unclear. The germline gives CDR1 MNHNS, CDR2 SASEGT. Trimming removed 3 bases from V and 4 bases from J, with 19 bases in between. The CDR3 loop spans 17 amino acids. DNA of the CDR3: TGTGCCAGCAGTGATCTGCGGGCAGTCCGGATTAATCAGCCCCAGCATTTT. Amino acid sequence: CASSDLRAVRINQPQHF.